Presented here are 30 T cell receptor beta chains from one specimen sequenced in a study of control samples from healthy donors and cancer patients. TCRdb keeps only in-frame clones here, not all; method: immunoSEQ multiplex PCR. The sample shows some 100,000 clones, more than 85% of them seen only once. Sequenced material: blood. The receptors come from a man younger than 35 in good health.

J is TRBJ2-5 and V is TRBV11-2; tentatively, D is TRBD2 (7 bases). CDR1 is SGHAT, CDR2 FQNNGV, per germline. This CDR3 is 16 amino acids long. V lost 1 base and J 5 bases, leaving 17 bases between the germline ends. CDR3 nucleotides: TGTGCCAGCAGCTTAGCTCAGGGAGGGGGAAGGGAGACCCAGTACTTC. The encoded protein is CASSLAQGGGRETQYF.

The chain links TRBV19 to TRBJ1-4; D is unclear. Between the trimmed V and J ends, which lost 6 bases and 8 bases, there was a span of 7 bases. Germline V CDR1 and CDR2: LNHDA, SQIVND (reference sequence). This CDR3 has 11 amino acids. CDR3 sequence: CASSSSEKLFF. In nucleotides, the CDR3 is TGTGCCAGTAGCTCCTCGGAAAAACTGTTTTTT.

This clone came up a few times. The rearrangement uses TRBV19 and TRBJ1-2, with 9 positions matching TRBD1. This CDR3 is built from 13 residues. Germline V gene data show CDR1 as LNHDA and CDR2 as SQIVND (reference sequence). Germline trimming cut 5 bases from V and 7 bases from J; bases unmatched to any gene: 5. In nucleotides, the CDR3 is TGTGCCAGTAGTTCTGACAGGGGGATTGGCTACACCTTC. Translating gives CASSSDRGIGYTF. Combining the CDR3 with reference TRBV19 and TRBJ1-2 gives the whole variable domain DGGITQSPKYLFRKEGQNVTLSCEQNLNHDAMYWYRQDPGQGLRLIYYSQIVNDFQKGDIAEGYSVSREKKESFPLTVTSAQKNPTAFYLCASSSDRGIGYTFGSGTRLTVV.

This chain joins TRBV5-1 and TRBJ2-1, with TRBD2 as a possible D gene (6 bases). With 0 bases removed from V and 0 bases from J, the gap between germline ends came to 7 bases. The CDR3 has 15 amino acids. Germline CDR1 is SGHRS and CDR2 is YFSETQ. The CDR3 loop is CASSLDGSSYNEQFF. DNA of the CDR3: TGCGCCAGCAGCTTGGACGGGAGCTCCTACAATGAGCAGTTCTTC.

The V call is TRBV27, the J call TRBJ2-1; D is perhaps TRBD2 (7 bases). The germline V gene encodes CDR1 MNHEY and CDR2 SMNVEV (reference sequence). Trimming removed 5 bases from V and 7 bases from J, with 21 bases in between. The CDR3 length is 16 residues. CDR3 region: CASSHPGAGEANEQFF. The CDR3 DNA is TGTGCCAGCAGTCATCCGGGGGCGGGAGAGGCGAATGAGCAGTTCTTC.

The chain combines TRBV7-6 with TRBJ1-6, with 7 bases that match TRBD1. There are 15 residues in the CDR3. The V and J ends lost 5 bases and 5 bases, in that order; junction bases with no gene match: 6. CDR1 SGHVS and CDR2 FNYEAQ come from the germline V gene. CDR3: CASSPIDRDNSPLHF. The CDR3 DNA reads as TGTGCCAGCAGCCCGATTGACAGGGATAATTCACCCCTCCACTTT.

This chain uses TRBV9 with TRBJ2-1, with 12 bases matching TRBD2. The CDR3 runs 15 residues. After removal of 3 bases from V and 8 bases from J, the junction contained 6 bases not matched to a gene. Germline-derived CDR1 and CDR2 are SGDLS and YYNGEE. CDR3 coding DNA: TGTGCCAGCAGCGCAGCTAGCGGGGGGGTGGATGAGCAGTTCTTC. Its translation: CASSAASGGVDEQFF.

CDR3 sequence reads: CASSQERADEQFF. The CDR3 nucleotides are TGCGCCAGCAGCCAAGAGAGGGCAGATGAGCAGTTCTTC. The rearrangement links TRBV4-1 to TRBJ2-1; tentatively, D is TRBD2 (5 bases). The CDR3 runs to 13 residues. The germline V gene encodes CDR1 MGHRA and CDR2 YSYEKL. The ends were cut back, 0 bases at V and 8 bases at J, with 8 bases in the middle.

This chain joins TRBV6-1 and TRBJ1-4; 8 nucleotides agree with TRBD1. V lost 2 bases, J lost 7 bases, and 9 bases stayed unmatched. There are 16 residues in the CDR3. CDR1 and CDR2 from the germline V gene are MNHNS and SASEGT. The CDR3 bases are TGTGCCAGCAGTGAATACGGAACAGGGGGAAGTGAAAAACTGTTTTTT. Its translation: CASSEYGTGGSEKLFF.

The chain has TRBV20-1 and TRBJ1-2; TRBD1 is a possible D gene (6 bases). The CDR3 is made up of 14 amino acids. CDR1 and CDR2 from the germline V gene are DFQATT and SNEGSKA (reference sequence). Trimming took off 3 bases at V and 4 bases at J, with 15 bases between the two ends. CDR3 coding DNA: TGCAGTGCTAGTATCGAGGGACAACCCTATGGCTACACCTTC. As protein: CSASIEGQPYGYTF.

By proportion, this clone is hyperexpanded (1% or more). The chain carries TRBV9 and TRBJ1-1; the match to TRBD1 covers 7 bases. There are 12 residues in the CDR3. The trim removed 8 bases at V and 0 bases at J, leaving 1 base unmatched. Germline V CDR1 and CDR2: SGDLS, YYNGEE. In nucleotides, the CDR3 is TGTGCCAGTCAGGGGGTGAACACTGAAGCTTTCTTT. It specifies CASQGVNTEAFF.

The chain couples TRBV29-1 to TRBJ1-2; perhaps TRBD1 as D (5 bases). This CDR3 has 16 residues. Germline CDR1 and CDR2: SQVTM and ANQGSEA. With 2 bases removed from V and 0 bases from J, the gap between germline ends came to 16 bases. CDR3 in amino acids: CSVERSVGGPNYGYTF. The DNA of the CDR3 is TGCAGCGTTGAAAGGTCCGTGGGGGGACCTAACTATGGCTACACCTTC.

V gene TRBV4-1 combines with J gene TRBJ2-7, with 7 positions matching TRBD2. The CDR3 covers 13 residues. The V and J ends lost 3 bases and 9 bases, in that order; junction bases with no gene match: 8. Germline V gene sequence: CDR1 MGHRA, CDR2 YSYEKL. CDR3 sequence reads: CASSQGGERGQYF. The CDR3 DNA sequence: TGCGCCAGCAGCCAGGGAGGGGAGAGAGGGCAGTACTTC.

The chain employs TRBV14 and TRBJ1-6; a possible D gene is TRBD1 (6 bases). CDR1 and CDR2 (germline): SGHDN, FVKESK. Trimming pared 1 base from V and 9 bases from J, leaving 10 bases between. This CDR3 region has 14 residues. The CDR3 region has the DNA TGTGCCAGCAGCCAAGTCCAGGGGACTTCACCCCTCCACTTT. As protein: CASSQVQGTSPLHF.

V is TRBV25-1 and J is TRBJ1-6; the D is unclear. There are 14 residues in the CDR3. V lost 6 bases to trimming and J lost 9 bases, with 15 bases between them. Germline CDR1 MGHDK, CDR2 SYGVNS. The DNA of the CDR3 is TGTGCCAGCAGCCAAACATTAATTCGTTCACCCCTCCACTTT. It is translated as CASSQTLIRSPLHF.

The chain links TRBV2 to TRBJ1-6; TRBD1 might be the D (5 bases). Germline V gene lookup returns CDR1 SNHLY and CDR2 FYNNEI. This CDR3 has 17 residues. Trimming cost V 7 bases and J 6 bases, with 22 bases left between them. This chain's CDR3 is CASTRSGRAGGNSPLHF. DNA of the CDR3: TGTGCCAGCACTAGGTCGGGACGTGCTGGTGGTAATTCACCCCTCCACTTT.

This chain joins TRBV4-1 and TRBJ2-7; D possibly uses TRBD1 or TRBD2 (6 bases each). The CDR3 sequence is 15 residues long. V lost 0 bases and J 2 bases, leaving 11 bases between the germline ends. CDR1 is MGHRA, CDR2 YSYEKL, per germline. CDR3 nucleotide sequence: TGCGCCAGCAGCCAAGAGGTAGGGGGGCCCTACGAGCAGTACTTC. It specifies CASSQEVGGPYEQYF.

This chain uses TRBV19 with TRBJ1-5, with D hard to call. Deletions cut 3 bases from V and 7 bases from J, with 13 bases between. The germline gives CDR1 LNHDA, CDR2 SQIVND (reference sequence). CDR3 length: 14 amino acids. The CDR3 loop reads CASSIKATGQPQHF. The CDR3, as DNA: TGTGCCAGTAGTATCAAGGCTACGGGGCAGCCCCAGCATTTT.

The CDR3 coding sequence is TGTGCCAGCAGCAGATCCGGGACACGGACCTATGGCTACACCTTC. Protein sequence: CASSRSGTRTYGYTF. The rearrangement links TRBV7-9 to TRBJ1-2; D might be TRBD1 (6 bases). The CDR3 is 15 amino acids. Trimming removed 5 bases at V and 4 bases at J, with 17 bases between. CDR1 and CDR2 from the germline V gene are SEHNR and FQNEAQ (reference sequence). Variable domain in full (rest from reference TRBV7-9 and TRBJ1-2): DTGVSQNPRHKITKRGQNVTFRCDPISEHNRLYWYRQTLGQGPEFLTYFQNEAQLEKSRLLSDRFSAERPKGSFSTLEIQRTEQGDSAMYLCASSRSGTRTYGYTFGSGTRLTVV.

This chain uses TRBV18 with TRBJ1-3; D unresolved. The V end lost 2 bases, the J end lost 0 bases, and 14 bases lay between the germline ends. The CDR3 is 17 amino acids. Germline V CDR1 and CDR2: KGHSH, LQKENI. As DNA, the CDR3 is TGTGCCAGCTCACCAATGGGAACCGTGAGCTCTGGAAACACCATATATTTT. Translating gives CASSPMGTVSSGNTIYF.

The chain uses TRBV6-2 or TRBV6-3 and TRBJ1-2, with D perhaps TRBD1 (5 bases). Germline values: CDR1 MNHEY, CDR2 SVGEGT. V lost 5 bases and J lost 8, with 15 bases in between. The CDR3 length is 13 residues. CDR3 region: CASSRQILEGYTF. CDR3 DNA: TGTGCCAGCAGTAGACAGATCCTGGAGGGCTACACCTTC.

V usage is TRBV1 and J usage is TRBJ2-1. TRBV1 is a pseudogene locus. The CDR3 extends over 16 amino acids. CDR3 sequence reads: CTSSLDGTVVGNEQFF. The CDR3 coding sequence is TGCACCAGCAGCCTTGACGGGACGGTGGTGGGCAATGAGCAGTTCTTC.

This chain uses TRBV5-1 with TRBJ2-1, with TRBD2 identical over 10 bases. The CDR3 runs to 20 residues. Germline V gene lookup returns CDR1 SGHRS and CDR2 YFSETQ. Germline trimming cut 0 bases from V and 9 bases from J; bases unmatched to any gene: 21. The CDR3 sequence: CASSLGAFGWTSGPLAEQFF. The CDR3 DNA sequence: TGCGCCAGCAGCTTGGGTGCGTTTGGGTGGACTAGCGGACCTCTGGCTGAGCAGTTCTTC.

The sample holds one count of this clone. The chain employs TRBV9 and TRBJ1-1; D call uncertain. Looked up from germline, CDR1 is SGDLS and CDR2 is YYNGEE. V dropped 3 bases and J dropped 0 bases, with 15 bases sitting between them. The CDR3 has 16 amino acids. CDR3 bases: TGTGCCAGCAGCGAGGCCCCGAACCTCATGAACACTGAAGCTTTCTTT. It translates to CASSEAPNLMNTEAFF.

This sequence joins TRBV2 and TRBJ1-2, with a weak D call TRBD1 (5 bases). The ends were cut back, 4 bases at V and 2 bases at J, with 11 bases in the middle. Germline-derived CDR1 and CDR2 are SNHLY and FYNNEI. The CDR3 is 14 amino acids. The CDR3 region has the DNA TGTGCCAGCAGTGTAGGGACGGCAAACTATGGCTACACCTTC. It is translated as CASSVGTANYGYTF.

The chain links TRBV4-3 to TRBJ1-2; D remains unclear. The CDR3 is made up of 16 amino acids. Trimming shortened V by 0 bases and J by 0 bases, and 11 bases separated the two germline ends. Germline V CDR1 and CDR2: LGHNA, YSLEER. The CDR3 nucleotides read TGCGCCAGCAGCCAAGAGAAGTACGGCCCTAACTATGGCTACACCTTC. Amino acids: CASSQEKYGPNYGYTF.

The rearrangement joins TRBV6-5 to TRBJ1-1, with no clear D. The V gene's germline CDR1 is MNHEY and CDR2 SVGAGI. Trimming removed 6 bases from V and 1 base from J, with 12 bases in between. This CDR3 contains 14 residues. CDR3 coding DNA: TGTGCCAGCAGGATCAACGGCAGGAACACTGAAGCTTTCTTT. Its translation is CASRINGRNTEAFF.

This chain uses TRBV27 with TRBJ2-1, with D possibly TRBD2 on 6 matching bases. Germline assignment: CDR1 MNHEY and CDR2 SMNVEV (reference sequence). CDR3 size: 11 residues. Trimming took off 7 bases at V and 11 bases at J, with 12 bases between the two ends. This CDR3 is CASKGGPKQFF. As DNA, the CDR3 is TGTGCCAGCAAAGGAGGGCCCAAGCAGTTCTTC.

The chain links TRBV27 to TRBJ1-2; D unclear. Germline V gene data show CDR1 as MNHEY and CDR2 as SMNVEV (reference sequence). The germline V and J ends were trimmed by 3 bases and 0 bases, with 14 bases remaining between them. There are 16 residues in the CDR3. The CDR3 spells CASSLTNPKANYGYTF. DNA for the CDR3: TGTGCCAGCAGTTTGACAAATCCGAAAGCTAACTATGGCTACACCTTC.

The rearrangement uses TRBV6-6 and TRBJ1-2, with 7 bases fitting TRBD1. V shed 2 bases and J 13 bases; nucleotides not matched to a gene: 19. The CDR3 is made up of 16 amino acids. Germline V gives CDR1 MNHNY, CDR2 SVGAGI (reference sequence). CDR3 in DNA: TGTGCCAGCAGTTACGGGACAGCCTTGGTAGGGCCGCTGCCCACCTTC. Protein sequence: CASSYGTALVGPLPTF.